This T cell receptor beta chain was profiled in a study of cytomegalovirus exposure and HLA in healthy donors. On this clone: Its antigen is not identified.

Study-wide findings and caveats: The authors confirmed in vitro that a few CMV-associated chains were specific for CMV antigens. A later analysis linked a missense DCLRE1C variant to TCR beta V- and J-gene trimming.

With 60 Vbeta and 13 Jbeta primers, the PCR was carried out. Clones were read by immunoSEQ multiplex PCR, and TCRdb kept only the in-frame ones, dropping some. The table shows roughly 54,000 clones, with 70% occurring only once. The V and J ends lost 3 bases and 5 bases, in that order; junction bases with no gene match: 8. The CDR3 runs to 15 residues. Germline loops: CDR1 SGDLS, CDR2 YYNGEE. V and J are TRBV9 and TRBJ2-3; the match to TRBD2 covers 8 bases. Specimen: PBMCs. The TCR comes from an older woman in good health and CMV-seropositive. In DNA, the CDR3 is TGTGCCAGCAGCGGGATGGGACTAGTTCAAGATACGCAGTATTTT. This sequence encodes CASSGMGLVQDTQYF.